A single TCR beta chain is shown here with its context. Its antigen is undetermined. Libraries were prepared by immunoSEQ multiplex PCR; TCRdb keeps only in-frame clonotypes and omits some of them. The sample consists of roughly 50,000 clones, 80% to 85% of them appearing once. This entry is derived from a study of OX40 agonist ivuxolimab in advanced cancers. Study conclusions and caveats: Expanded peripheral T cell antigen specificity was not determined. Circulating CD4+ and CD8+ T cells showed clonal expansion by week 6 at 0.1 to 3.0 mg/kg.

A history of autoimmune disease or systemic immunosuppression excluded patients. The junction had 9 bases not matched to a gene; V was cut back by 1 base and J by 0 bases. This CDR3 is built from 18 residues. Germline V gene lookup returns CDR1 GTSNPN and CDR2 SVGIG (reference sequence). The material sequenced was CD4+ or CD8+ T cells sorted from blood, taken in a trial of the OX40 agonist ivuxolimab. The clonotype comes from an adult with an advanced solid tumor such as melanoma, head and neck, liver or kidney cancer. This chain joins TRBV30 and TRBJ1-5; 10 nucleotides line up with TRBD1. CDR3 loop: CAWSASRTGGYSNQPQHF. The CDR3 DNA is TGTGCCTGGAGTGCCTCACGGACAGGGGGGTATAGCAATCAGCCCCAGCATTTT.